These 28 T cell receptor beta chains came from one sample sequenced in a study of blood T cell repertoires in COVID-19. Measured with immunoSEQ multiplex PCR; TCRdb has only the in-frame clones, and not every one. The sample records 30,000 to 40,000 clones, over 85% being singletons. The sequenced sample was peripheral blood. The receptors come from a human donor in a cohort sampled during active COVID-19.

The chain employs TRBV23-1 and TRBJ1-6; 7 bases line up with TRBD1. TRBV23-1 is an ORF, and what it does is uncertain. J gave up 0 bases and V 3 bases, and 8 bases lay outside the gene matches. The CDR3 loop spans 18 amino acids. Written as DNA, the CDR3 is TGCGCCAGCAGTCACCAAGGGGGCGGTAGCTCCTATAATTCACCCCTCCACTTT. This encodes CASSHQGGGSSYNSPLHF.

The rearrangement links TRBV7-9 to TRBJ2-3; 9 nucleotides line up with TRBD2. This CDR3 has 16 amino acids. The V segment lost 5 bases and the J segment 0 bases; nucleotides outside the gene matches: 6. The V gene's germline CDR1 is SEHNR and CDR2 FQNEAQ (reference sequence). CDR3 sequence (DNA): TGTGCCAGCAGCCGGTGGAGCGGGGGGAGCACAGATACGCAGTATTTT. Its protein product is CASSRWSGGSTDTQYF.

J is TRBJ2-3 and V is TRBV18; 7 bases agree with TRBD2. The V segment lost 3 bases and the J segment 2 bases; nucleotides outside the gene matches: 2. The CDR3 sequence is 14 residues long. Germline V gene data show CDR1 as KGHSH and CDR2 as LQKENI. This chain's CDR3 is CASSPSGDTDTQYF. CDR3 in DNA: TGTGCCAGCTCACCGAGCGGGGACACAGATACGCAGTATTTT.

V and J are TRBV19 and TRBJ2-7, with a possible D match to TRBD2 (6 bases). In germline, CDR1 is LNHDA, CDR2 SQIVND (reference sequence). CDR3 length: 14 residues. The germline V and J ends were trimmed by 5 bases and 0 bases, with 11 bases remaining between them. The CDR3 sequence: CASSRRDLSYEQYF. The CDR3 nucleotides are TGTGCCAGTAGTCGGCGGGATCTCTCCTACGAGCAGTACTTC.

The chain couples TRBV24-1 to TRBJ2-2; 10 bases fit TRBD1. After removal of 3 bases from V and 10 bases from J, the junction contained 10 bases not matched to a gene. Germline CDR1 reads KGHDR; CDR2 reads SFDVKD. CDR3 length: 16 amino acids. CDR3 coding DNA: TGTGCCACCAGTGATCCCGGGACAGGGGTTGCGGAGGAGCTGTTTTTT. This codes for CATSDPGTGVAEELFF.

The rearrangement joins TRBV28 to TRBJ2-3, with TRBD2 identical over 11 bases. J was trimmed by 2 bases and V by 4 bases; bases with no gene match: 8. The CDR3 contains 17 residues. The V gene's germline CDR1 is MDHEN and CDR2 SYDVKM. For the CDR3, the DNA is TGTGCCAGCAGTTCCATATTACTAGCGGGGGACACAGATACGCAGTATTTT. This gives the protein CASSSILLAGDTDTQYF. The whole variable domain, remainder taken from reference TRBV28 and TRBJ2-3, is DVKVTQSSRYLVKRTGEKVFLECVQDMDHENMFWYRQDPGLGLRLIYFSYDVKMKEKGDIPEGYSVSREKKERFSLILESASTNQTSMYLCASSSILLAGDTDTQYFGPGTRLTVL.

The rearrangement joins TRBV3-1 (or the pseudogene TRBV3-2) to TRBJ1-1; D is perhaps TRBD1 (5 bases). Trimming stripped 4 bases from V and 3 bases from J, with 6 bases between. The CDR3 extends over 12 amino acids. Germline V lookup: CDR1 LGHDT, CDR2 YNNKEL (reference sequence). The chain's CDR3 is CASSPGYTEAFF. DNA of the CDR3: TGTGCCAGCAGCCCAGGGTACACTGAAGCTTTCTTT.

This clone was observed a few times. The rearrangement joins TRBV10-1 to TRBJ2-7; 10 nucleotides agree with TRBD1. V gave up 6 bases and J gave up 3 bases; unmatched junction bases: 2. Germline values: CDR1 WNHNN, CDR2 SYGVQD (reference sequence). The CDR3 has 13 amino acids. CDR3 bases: TGCGCCAGCAGCCGGGACAGGGGCTACGAGCAGTACTTC. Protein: CASSRDRGYEQYF.

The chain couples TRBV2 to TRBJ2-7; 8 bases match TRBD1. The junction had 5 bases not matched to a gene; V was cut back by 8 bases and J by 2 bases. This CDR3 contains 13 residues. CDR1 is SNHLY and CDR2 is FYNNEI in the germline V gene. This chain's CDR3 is CASLGQGAYEQYF. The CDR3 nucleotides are TGTGCCAGCCTCGGACAGGGTGCCTACGAGCAGTACTTC.

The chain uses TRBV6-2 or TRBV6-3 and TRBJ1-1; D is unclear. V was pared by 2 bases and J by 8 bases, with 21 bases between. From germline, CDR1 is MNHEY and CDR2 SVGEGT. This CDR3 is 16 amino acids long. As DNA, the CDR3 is TGTGCCAGCAGTTACGCGATCCTCTCCCCGACTTTGGAAGCTTTCTTT. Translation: CASSYAILSPTLEAFF.

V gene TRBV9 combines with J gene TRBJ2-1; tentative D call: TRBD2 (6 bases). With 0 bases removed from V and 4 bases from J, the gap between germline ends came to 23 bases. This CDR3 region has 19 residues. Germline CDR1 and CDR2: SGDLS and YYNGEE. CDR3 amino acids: CASSVDRDGGTPGYNEQFF. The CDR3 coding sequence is TGTGCCAGCAGCGTAGACCGGGACGGAGGGACCCCTGGGTACAATGAGCAGTTCTTC.

Here the CDR3 DNA reads TGTGCCAGCAGCCTACTAAGGGGACAGGGAAGCACAGATACGCAGTATTTT. Amino acid sequence: CASSLLRGQGSTDTQYF. The J gene is TRBJ2-3, the V gene TRBV5-8, with 9 bases aligning to TRBD1. J was trimmed by 0 bases and V by 4 bases; bases with no gene match: 9. CDR3 length: 17 residues. Per germline, CDR1 SGHTS and CDR2 YDEGEE.

CDR3 protein: CASSLQGAYEQYF. CDR3 DNA sequence: TGTGCCAGCTCACTCCAGGGGGCCTACGAGCAGTACTTC. The chain carries TRBV18 and TRBJ2-7; TRBD1 aligns across 7 bases. With 4 bases clipped from V and 2 bases from J, the junction kept 2 bases outside the gene matches. Germline V CDR1 and CDR2: KGHSH, LQKENI. CDR3 length: 13 residues.

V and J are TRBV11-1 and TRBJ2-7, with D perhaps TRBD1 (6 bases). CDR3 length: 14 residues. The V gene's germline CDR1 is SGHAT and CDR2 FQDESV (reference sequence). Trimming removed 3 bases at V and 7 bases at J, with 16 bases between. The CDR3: CASSFEQGYVEQYF. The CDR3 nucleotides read TGTGCCAGCAGCTTCGAACAGGGCTACGTGGAGCAGTACTTC.

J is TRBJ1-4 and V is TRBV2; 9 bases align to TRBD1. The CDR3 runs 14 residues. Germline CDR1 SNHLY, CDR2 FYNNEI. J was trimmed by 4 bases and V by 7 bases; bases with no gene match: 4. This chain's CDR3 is CASKEDRGNEKLFF. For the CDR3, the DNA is TGTGCCAGCAAGGAGGACAGGGGTAATGAAAAACTGTTTTTT. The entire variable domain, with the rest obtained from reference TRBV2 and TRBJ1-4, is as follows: EPEVTQTPSHQVTQMGQEVILRCVPISNHLYFYWYRQILGQKVEFLVSFYNNEISEKSEIFDDQFSVERPDGSNFTLKIRSTKLEDSAMYFCASKEDRGNEKLFFGSGTQLSVL.

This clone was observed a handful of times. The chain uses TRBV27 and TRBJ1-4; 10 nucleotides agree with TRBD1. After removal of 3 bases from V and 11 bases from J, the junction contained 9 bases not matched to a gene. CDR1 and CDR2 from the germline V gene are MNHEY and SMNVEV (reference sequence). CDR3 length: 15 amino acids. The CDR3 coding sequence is TGTGCCAGCAGTTTGGGACAGGGGCTGGGAGACAAACTGTTTTTT. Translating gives CASSLGQGLGDKLFF.

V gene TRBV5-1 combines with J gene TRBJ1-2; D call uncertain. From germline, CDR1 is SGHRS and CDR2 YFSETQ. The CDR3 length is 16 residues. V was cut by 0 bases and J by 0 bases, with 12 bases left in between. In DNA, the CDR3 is TGCGCCAGCAGCTTGGGTCCCGGGGTTCCTAACTATGGCTACACCTTC. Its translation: CASSLGPGVPNYGYTF.

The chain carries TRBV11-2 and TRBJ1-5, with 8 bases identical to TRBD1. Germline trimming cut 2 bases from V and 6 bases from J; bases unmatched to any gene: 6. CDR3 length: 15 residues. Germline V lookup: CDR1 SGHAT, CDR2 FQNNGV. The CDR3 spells CASSLSGTGSQPQHF. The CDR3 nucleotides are TGTGCCAGCAGCTTATCCGGGACAGGTAGTCAGCCCCAGCATTTT.

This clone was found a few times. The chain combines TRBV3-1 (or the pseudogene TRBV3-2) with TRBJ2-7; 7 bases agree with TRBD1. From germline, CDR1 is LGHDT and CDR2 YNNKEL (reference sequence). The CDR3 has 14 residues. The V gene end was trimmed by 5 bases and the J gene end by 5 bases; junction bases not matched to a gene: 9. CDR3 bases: TGTGCCAGCAGCAAGGTACAGGGGCTCGACGAGCAGTACTTC. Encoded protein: CASSKVQGLDEQYF.

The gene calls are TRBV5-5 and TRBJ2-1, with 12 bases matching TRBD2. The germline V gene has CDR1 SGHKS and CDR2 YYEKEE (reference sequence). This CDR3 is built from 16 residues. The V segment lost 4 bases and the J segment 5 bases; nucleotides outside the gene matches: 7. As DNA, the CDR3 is TGTGCCAGCAGCGAGCGGACTAGCGGGGTCCACAATGAGCAGTTCTTC. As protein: CASSERTSGVHNEQFF.

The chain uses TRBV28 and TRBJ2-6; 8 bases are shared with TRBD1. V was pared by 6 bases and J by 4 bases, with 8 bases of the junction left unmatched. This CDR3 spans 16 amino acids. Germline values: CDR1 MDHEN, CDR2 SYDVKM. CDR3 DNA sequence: TGTGCCAGCAGGAAACACAGGGGGTCCGGGGCCAACGTCCTGACTTTC. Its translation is CASRKHRGSGANVLTF.

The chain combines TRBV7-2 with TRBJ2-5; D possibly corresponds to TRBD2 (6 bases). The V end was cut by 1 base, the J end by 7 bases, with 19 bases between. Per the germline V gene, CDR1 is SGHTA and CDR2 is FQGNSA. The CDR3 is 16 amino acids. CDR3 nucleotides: TGTGCCAGCAGCTTAGTGGTGGGAGGAAAGGTGGGGACCCAGTACTTC. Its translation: CASSLVVGGKVGTQYF.

This CDR3 reads CASSPTKTYNEQFF. CDR3 sequence (DNA): TGTGCCAGCAGCCCGACTAAAACCTACAATGAGCAGTTCTTC. The chain uses TRBV5-4 and TRBJ2-1; perhaps TRBD2 as D (5 bases). V lost 4 bases to trimming and J lost 2 bases, with 10 bases between them. The length of the CDR3 is 14 residues. Germline CDR1 is SGHNT and CDR2 is YYREEE (reference sequence). Full variable domain (outside the CDR3, taken from reference TRBV5-4 and TRBJ2-1): ETGVTQSPTHLIKTRGQQVTLRCSSQSGHNTVSWYQQALGQGPQFIFQYYREEENGRGNFPPRFSGLQFPNYSSELNVNALELDDSALYLCASSPTKTYNEQFFGPGTRLTVL.

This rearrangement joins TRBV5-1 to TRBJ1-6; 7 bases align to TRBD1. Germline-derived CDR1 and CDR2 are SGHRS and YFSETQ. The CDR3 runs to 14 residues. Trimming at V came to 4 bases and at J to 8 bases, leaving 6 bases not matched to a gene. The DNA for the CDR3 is TGCGCCAGCAGCCGTGGGACAGCTGATTCACCCCTCCACTTT. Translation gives CASSRGTADSPLHF.

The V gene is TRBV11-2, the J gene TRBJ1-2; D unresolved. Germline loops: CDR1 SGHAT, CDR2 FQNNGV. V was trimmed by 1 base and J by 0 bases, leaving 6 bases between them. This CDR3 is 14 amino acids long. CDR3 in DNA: TGTGCCAGCAGCTTAGGCAGTTCTAACTATGGCTACACCTTC. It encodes CASSLGSSNYGYTF.

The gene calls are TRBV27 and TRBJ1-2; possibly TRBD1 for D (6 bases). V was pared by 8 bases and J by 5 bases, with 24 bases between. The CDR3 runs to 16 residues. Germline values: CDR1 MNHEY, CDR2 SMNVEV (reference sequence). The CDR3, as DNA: TGTGCCAGCCGACCTCGGAACAGGGTCTACCCTTATGGCTACACCTTC. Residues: CASRPRNRVYPYGYTF.

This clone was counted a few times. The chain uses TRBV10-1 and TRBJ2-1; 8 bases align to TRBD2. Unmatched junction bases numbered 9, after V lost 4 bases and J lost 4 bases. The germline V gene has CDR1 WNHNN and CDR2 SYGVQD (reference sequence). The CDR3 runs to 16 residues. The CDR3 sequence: CASSVSRASGYNEQFF. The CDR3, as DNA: TGCGCCAGCAGTGTGAGTCGGGCTAGCGGGTACAATGAGCAGTTCTTC.

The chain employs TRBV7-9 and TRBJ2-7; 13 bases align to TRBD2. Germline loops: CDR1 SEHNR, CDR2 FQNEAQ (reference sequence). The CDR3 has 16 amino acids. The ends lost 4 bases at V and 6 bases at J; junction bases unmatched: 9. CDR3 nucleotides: TGTGCCAGCAGCTCGTACGGACTAGCGGGAGCGCGCGAGCAGTACTTC. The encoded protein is CASSSYGLAGAREQYF.